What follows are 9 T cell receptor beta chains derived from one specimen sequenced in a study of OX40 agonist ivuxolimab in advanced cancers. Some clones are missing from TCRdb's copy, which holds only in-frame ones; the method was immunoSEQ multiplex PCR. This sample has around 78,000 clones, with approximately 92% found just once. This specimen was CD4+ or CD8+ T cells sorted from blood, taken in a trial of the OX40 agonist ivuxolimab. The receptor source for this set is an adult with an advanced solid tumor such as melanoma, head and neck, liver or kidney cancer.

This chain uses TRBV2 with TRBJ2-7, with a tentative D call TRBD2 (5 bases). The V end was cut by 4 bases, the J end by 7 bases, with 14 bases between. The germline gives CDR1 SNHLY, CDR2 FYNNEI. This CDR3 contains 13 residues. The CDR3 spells CASSVVSGLEQYF. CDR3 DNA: TGTGCCAGCAGTGTGGTATCGGGGTTGGAGCAGTACTTC.

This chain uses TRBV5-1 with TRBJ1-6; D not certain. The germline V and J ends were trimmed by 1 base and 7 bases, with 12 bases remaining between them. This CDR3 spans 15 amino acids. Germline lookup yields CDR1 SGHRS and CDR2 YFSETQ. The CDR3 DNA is TGCGCCAGCAGCTTGAGGCAGGACTCCAATTCACCCCTCCACTTT. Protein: CASSLRQDSNSPLHF. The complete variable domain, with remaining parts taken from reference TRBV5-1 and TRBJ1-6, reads KAGVTQTPRYLIKTRGQQVTLSCSPISGHRSVSWYQQTPGQGLQFLFEYFSETQRNKGNFPGRFSGRQFSNSRSEMNVSTLELGDSALYLCASSLRQDSNSPLHFGNGTRLTVT.

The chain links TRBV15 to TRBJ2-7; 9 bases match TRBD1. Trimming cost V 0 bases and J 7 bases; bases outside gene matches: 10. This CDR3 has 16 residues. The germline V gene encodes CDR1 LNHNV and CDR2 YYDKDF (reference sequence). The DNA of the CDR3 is TGTGCCACCAGCAGAGACCCGCCGGGACAGGGTACGGAGCAGTACTTC. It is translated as CATSRDPPGQGTEQYF. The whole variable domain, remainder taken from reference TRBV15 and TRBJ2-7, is DAMVIQNPRYQVTQFGKPVTLSCSQTLNHNVMYWYQQKSSQAPKLLFHYYDKDFNNEADTPDNFQSRRPNTSFCFLDIRSPGLGDTAMYLCATSRDPPGQGTEQYFGPGTRLTVT.

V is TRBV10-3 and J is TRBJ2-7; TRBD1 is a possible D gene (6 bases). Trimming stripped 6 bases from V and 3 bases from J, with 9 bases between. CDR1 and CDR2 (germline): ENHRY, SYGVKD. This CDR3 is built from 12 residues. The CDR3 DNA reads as TGTGCCATCAGCGGACAGATCTACGAGCAGTACTTC. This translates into CAISGQIYEQYF.

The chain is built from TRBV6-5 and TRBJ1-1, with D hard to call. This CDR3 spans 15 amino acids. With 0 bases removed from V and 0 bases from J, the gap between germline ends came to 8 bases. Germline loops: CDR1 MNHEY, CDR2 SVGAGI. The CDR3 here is CASSYSDGLNTEAFF. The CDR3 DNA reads TGTGCCAGCAGTTACTCGGACGGTTTGAACACTGAAGCTTTCTTT.

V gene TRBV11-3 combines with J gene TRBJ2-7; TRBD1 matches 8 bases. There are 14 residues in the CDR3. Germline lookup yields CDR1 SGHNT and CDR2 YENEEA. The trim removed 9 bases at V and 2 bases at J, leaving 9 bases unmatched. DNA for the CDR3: TGTGCCAGACCGTCGGACAGGGATGCCTACGAGCAGTACTTC. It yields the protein CARPSDRDAYEQYF.

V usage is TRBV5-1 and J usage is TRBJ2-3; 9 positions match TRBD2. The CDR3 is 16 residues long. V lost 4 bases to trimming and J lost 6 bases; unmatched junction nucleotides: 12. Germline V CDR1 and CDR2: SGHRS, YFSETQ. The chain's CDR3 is CASSPWLRGGADTQYF. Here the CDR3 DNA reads TGCGCCAGCAGCCCCTGGCTCCGCGGGGGGGCCGATACGCAGTATTTT.

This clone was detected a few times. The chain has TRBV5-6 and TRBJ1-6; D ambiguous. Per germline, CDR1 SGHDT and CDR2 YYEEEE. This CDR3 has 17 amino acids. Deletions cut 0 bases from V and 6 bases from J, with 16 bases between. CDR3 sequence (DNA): TGTGCCAGCAGCTTGGCCTCTTCGTGGCAGACTAATTCACCCCTCCACTTT. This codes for CASSLASSWQTNSPLHF.

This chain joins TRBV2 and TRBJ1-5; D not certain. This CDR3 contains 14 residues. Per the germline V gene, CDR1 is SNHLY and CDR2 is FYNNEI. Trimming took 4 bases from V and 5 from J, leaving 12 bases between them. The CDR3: CASSVTVHDQPQHF. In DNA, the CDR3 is TGTGCCAGCAGTGTGACTGTTCATGATCAGCCCCAGCATTTT.